This T cell receptor (beta chain) stems from a study of T-cell memory formation after mild COVID-19. For the study at large: TCR clusters were mostly confined to one donor each.

TCRdb fed the 5' RACE reads into MiXCR, producing one record per CDR3 protein. The profile shows 250,000 to 300,000 distinct CDR3 sequences, 7% to 10% of them singletons. Per germline, CDR1 SGHAT and CDR2 FQNNGV. V was pared by 8 bases and J by 5 bases, with 15 bases between. There are 13 residues in the CDR3. Input material: PBMCs or a T cell subset sorted from them (not recorded which). This chain uses TRBV11-2 with TRBJ2-5, with a tentative D call TRBD2 (7 bases). This receptor was obtained from a man younger than 35 who had mild COVID-19 (a few samples of this study predate the infection). Cell type and time point are not known. The CDR3 loop reads CASARGALETQYF. The CDR3 nucleotides are TGTGCCAGCGCTCGGGGGGCCCTGGAGACCCAGTACTTC.